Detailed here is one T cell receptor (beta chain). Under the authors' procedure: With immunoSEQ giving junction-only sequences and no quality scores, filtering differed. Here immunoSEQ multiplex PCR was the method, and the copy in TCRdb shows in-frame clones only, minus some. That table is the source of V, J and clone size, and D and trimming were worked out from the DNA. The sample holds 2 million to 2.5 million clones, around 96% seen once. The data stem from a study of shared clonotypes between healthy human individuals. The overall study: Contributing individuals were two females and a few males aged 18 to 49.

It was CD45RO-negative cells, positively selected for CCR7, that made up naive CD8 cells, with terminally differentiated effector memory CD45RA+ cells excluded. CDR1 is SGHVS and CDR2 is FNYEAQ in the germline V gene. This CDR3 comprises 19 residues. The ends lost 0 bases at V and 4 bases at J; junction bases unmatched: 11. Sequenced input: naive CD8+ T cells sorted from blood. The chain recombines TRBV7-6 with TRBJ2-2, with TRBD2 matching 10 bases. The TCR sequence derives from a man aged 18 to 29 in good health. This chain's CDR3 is CASSLAPDLAGGGTGELFF. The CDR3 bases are TGTGCCAGCAGCTTAGCACCCGACTTAGCGGGGGGAGGCACCGGGGAGCTGTTTTTT.